These 28 T cell receptor beta chains were sequenced from one sample in a study of blood T cell repertoires in COVID-19. The method was immunoSEQ multiplex PCR; TCRdb's version includes in-frame clones alone and lacks a portion of them. The repertoire consists of around 250,000 clones, with about 89% occurring once and the leading ten covering roughly 4%. The sample was PBMCs or T cells enriched from blood (not recorded which). The receptors come from a woman aged 30 to 39 who had recovered from COVID-19.

This rearrangement joins TRBV7-3 to TRBJ2-2; 13 bases are shared with TRBD2. Germline lookup yields CDR1 SGHTA and CDR2 FQGTGA. This CDR3 has 16 residues. The junction had 6 bases not matched to a gene; V was cut back by 5 bases and J by 6 bases. CDR3 in amino acids: CASSMRTSGSAGELFF. The CDR3 DNA sequence: TGTGCCAGCAGCATGCGGACTAGCGGGAGTGCCGGGGAGCTGTTTTTT.

This sequence joins TRBV2 and TRBJ2-1; 10 bases are shared with TRBD2. V was pared by 4 bases and J by 4 bases, with 10 bases of the junction left unmatched. The CDR3 spans 17 residues. CDR1 and CDR2 from the germline V gene are SNHLY and FYNNEI. The CDR3: CASSGGLLAGDYNEQFF. In DNA form, the CDR3 reads TGTGCCAGCAGTGGGGGCCTCCTAGCGGGAGATTACAATGAGCAGTTCTTC.

This clone appeared once. The chain is built from TRBV18 and TRBJ2-1; D remains ambiguous. Germline CDR1 reads KGHSH; CDR2 reads LQKENI. The CDR3 is made up of 16 amino acids. V lost 6 bases, J lost 0 bases, and 15 bases lay in between. CDR3 sequence (DNA): TGTGCCAGCTCCCCATTCAGGCAGAGCTCCTACAATGAGCAGTTCTTC. Translating it yields CASSPFRQSSYNEQFF.

This clone was counted between two and nine times. Other nucleotide sequences from this sample produce the same CDR3. The chain uses TRBV18 and TRBJ2-1; 7 bases fit TRBD1. Germline CDR1 reads KGHSH; CDR2 reads LQKENI. The CDR3 extends over 15 amino acids. V lost 2 bases to trimming and J lost 4 bases; unmatched junction nucleotides: 5. CDR3: CASSPRDRDYNEQFF. The CDR3 DNA reads as TGTGCCAGCTCACCAAGGGACAGAGATTACAATGAGCAGTTCTTC.

This chain uses TRBV2 with TRBJ2-4; 7 positions match TRBD2. CDR1 is SNHLY, CDR2 FYNNEI, per germline. The V and J ends lost 7 bases and 8 bases, in that order; junction bases with no gene match: 11. The CDR3 consists of 14 residues. The CDR3 sequence: CASKRGGRNDIQYF. Here the CDR3 DNA reads TGTGCCAGCAAAAGGGGCGGGAGAAACGACATTCAGTACTTC. Together with reference TRBV2 and TRBJ2-4, the CDR3 gives the full variable domain: EPEVTQTPSHQVTQMGQEVILRCVPISNHLYFYWYRQILGQKVEFLVSFYNNEISEKSEIFDDQFSVERPDGSNFTLKIRSTKLEDSAMYFCASKRGGRNDIQYFGAGTRLSVL.

J is TRBJ1-1 and V is TRBV29-1; tentative D call: TRBD1 (6 bases). Germline lookup yields CDR1 SQVTM and CDR2 ANQGSEA. This CDR3 has 14 amino acids. Trimming took 0 bases from V and 5 from J, leaving 13 bases between them. This chain's CDR3 is CSVEDLQQGTEAFF. For the CDR3, the DNA is TGCAGCGTTGAAGATCTTCAACAGGGAACTGAAGCTTTCTTT.

This sequence joins TRBV9 and TRBJ1-5, with D maybe TRBD1 (6 bases). Germline CDR1 is SGDLS and CDR2 is YYNGEE. This CDR3 is built from 13 residues. Trimming removed 0 bases from V and 11 bases from J, with 12 bases in between. In DNA form, the CDR3 reads TGTGCCAGCAGCGTAGAACAGGGTGGGACCCAGCATTTT. Translated: CASSVEQGGTQHF.

The chain is built from TRBV6-4 and TRBJ2-7; 8 bases agree with TRBD1. Germline values: CDR1 MRHNA, CDR2 SNTAGT. V was clipped by 11 bases and J by 3 bases; unmatched bases: 9. This CDR3 contains 13 residues. CDR3 DNA: TGTGCCGGGGATTCCGGGACAGGCTACGAGCAGTACTTC. This sequence encodes CAGDSGTGYEQYF.

Here the CDR3 DNA reads TGTGCCAGCAGGACAGGGGTGAATGAAAAACTGTTTTTT. Translated, it gives CASRTGVNEKLFF. V usage is TRBV28 and J usage is TRBJ1-4, with 8 nucleotides matching TRBD1. After removal of 6 bases from V and 5 bases from J, the junction contained 2 bases not matched to a gene. CDR3 size: 13 residues. Germline V lookup: CDR1 MDHEN, CDR2 SYDVKM.

This clone occurred once. The J gene is TRBJ2-7, the V gene TRBV5-4, with D unresolved. V gave up 2 bases and J gave up 0 bases, with 6 bases separating them. The length of the CDR3 is 13 residues. The germline V gene encodes CDR1 SGHNT and CDR2 YYREEE (reference sequence). The CDR3 reads CASSLAGSYEQYF. The CDR3 nucleotides read TGTGCCAGCAGCTTAGCCGGCTCCTACGAGCAGTACTTC. The variable domain in full, completed from reference TRBV5-4 and TRBJ2-7, reads ETGVTQSPTHLIKTRGQQVTLRCSSQSGHNTVSWYQQALGQGPQFIFQYYREEENGRGNFPPRFSGLQFPNYSSELNVNALELDDSALYLCASSLAGSYEQYFGPGTRLTVT.

CDR3 residues: CASSPRFGTKAYEQYF. The CDR3 bases are TGTGCCAGCTCACCACGATTCGGGACAAAGGCCTACGAGCAGTACTTC. The rearrangement links TRBV18 to TRBJ2-7; D may be TRBD1 (6 bases). The CDR3 spans 16 residues. With 1 base removed from V and 2 bases from J, the gap between germline ends came to 15 bases. Germline CDR1 KGHSH, CDR2 LQKENI.

The chain has TRBV11-2 and TRBJ1-2; TRBD1 might be the D (5 bases). V shed 4 bases and J shed 3 bases, with 18 bases lying between them. The CDR3 has 16 residues. CDR1 is SGHAT, CDR2 FQNNGV, per germline. The CDR3 DNA sequence: TGTGCCAGCAGCTCTCTATGGGGCGAAACCTACTATGGCTACACCTTC. Its translation is CASSSLWGETYYGYTF.

V is TRBV27 and J is TRBJ2-7; 8 bases fit TRBD1. With V trimmed by 4 bases and J by 0 bases, 5 bases remained unmatched. CDR1 and CDR2 from the germline V gene are MNHEY and SMNVEV (reference sequence). CDR3 length: 15 amino acids. The CDR3 region is CASSSRDRLSYEQYF. In nucleotides, the CDR3 is TGTGCCAGCAGTTCCCGGGACAGGCTCTCCTACGAGCAGTACTTC.

This chain uses TRBV3-1 (or the pseudogene TRBV3-2) with TRBJ1-6; TRBD1 might be the D (5 bases). The ends were cut back, 1 base at V and 7 bases at J, with 14 bases in the middle. Germline CDR1 LGHDT, CDR2 YNNKEL (reference sequence). The CDR3 covers 16 residues. CDR3 DNA: TGTGCCAGCAGCCAAGTCCCCAGGGTAGAGAATTCACCCCTCCACTTT. It translates to CASSQVPRVENSPLHF.

V gene TRBV28 combines with J gene TRBJ2-1, with D unclear. The V end was cut by 2 bases, the J end by 10 bases, with 9 bases between. This CDR3 has 12 residues. Germline V lookup: CDR1 MDHEN, CDR2 SYDVKM. The CDR3 sequence: CASSLNVREQFF. CDR3 bases: TGTGCCAGCAGTTTAAATGTTAGAGAGCAGTTCTTC.

The rearrangement joins TRBV12-5 to TRBJ1-1, with D possibly TRBD1 on 5 matching bases. This CDR3 region has 11 residues. CDR1 LGHNT and CDR2 FRNRAP come from the germline V gene. Trimming took off 6 bases at V and 8 bases at J, with 10 bases between the two ends. CDR3 residues: CASGNGQEAFF. The CDR3 DNA reads TGTGCTAGTGGAAATGGACAAGAAGCTTTCTTT.

This chain uses TRBV18 with TRBJ1-1; D ambiguous. CDR3 length: 16 residues. The V end was cut by 2 bases, the J end by 1 base, with 14 bases between. Germline V CDR1 and CDR2: KGHSH, LQKENI. The CDR3 DNA follows: TGTGCCAGCTCACCAGGGGTTCTGGGGAGGAACACTGAAGCTTTCTTT. It is translated as CASSPGVLGRNTEAFF.

J is TRBJ1-2 and V is TRBV18, with D tentatively TRBD1 (5 bases). This CDR3 contains 14 residues. Germline assignment: CDR1 KGHSH and CDR2 LQKENI. V gave up 2 bases and J gave up 8 bases, with 15 bases separating them. The DNA of the CDR3 is TGTGCCAGCTCACCAGCGGAGGGGCGGAAAGGCTACACCTTC. This encodes CASSPAEGRKGYTF.

The rearrangement links TRBV6-5 to TRBJ2-3, with D hard to call. The germline gives CDR1 MNHEY, CDR2 SVGAGI. V was shortened by 5 bases and J by 8 bases, with 11 bases between the two germline ends. CDR3 length equals 12 residues. The CDR3 reads CASSPYAATQYF. The CDR3 DNA follows: TGTGCCAGCAGTCCCTACGCCGCTACGCAGTATTTT.

The J gene is TRBJ1-1, the V gene TRBV7-9; D is ambiguous. Germline V gene sequence: CDR1 SEHNR, CDR2 FQNEAQ (reference sequence). The CDR3 consists of 13 residues. Trimming pared 1 base from V and 5 bases from J, leaving 8 bases between. Written as DNA, the CDR3 is TGTGCCAGCAGCTTAGGCAGTGAAACTGAAGCTTTCTTT. Protein sequence: CASSLGSETEAFF.

This chain joins TRBV4-3 and TRBJ1-5; no definite D call. This CDR3 comprises 14 residues. Trimming removed 4 bases from V and 4 bases from J, with 11 bases in between. Germline V gene data show CDR1 as LGHNA and CDR2 as YSLEER. CDR3 coding DNA: TGCGCCAGCAGCCTGGAGGGAAAGAATCAGCCCCAGCATTTT. Translated, it gives CASSLEGKNQPQHF.

The V gene is TRBV18, the J gene TRBJ1-1, with 9 bases aligning to TRBD1. Germline loops: CDR1 KGHSH, CDR2 LQKENI. With V trimmed by 2 bases and J by 1 base, 2 bases remained unmatched. The CDR3 totals 15 residues. The CDR3 reads CASSPLGQGNTEAFF. The CDR3 DNA follows: TGTGCCAGCTCACCATTGGGACAGGGGAACACTGAAGCTTTCTTT.

The CDR3 nucleotides are TGTGCCAGCAGCCGGGGACTAGCGGGAGTAATAGATACGCAGTATTTT. Translating it yields CASSRGLAGVIDTQYF. The rearrangement links TRBV11-2 to TRBJ2-3; 14 nucleotides match TRBD2. In germline, CDR1 is SGHAT, CDR2 FQNNGV. The length of the CDR3 is 16 residues. Unmatched junction bases numbered 6, after V lost 5 bases and J lost 5 bases.

This CDR3 reads CASSSYLGTDYGYTF. In DNA form, the CDR3 reads TGCGCCAGCAGCTCCTATCTCGGGACAGACTATGGCTACACCTTC. The gene calls are TRBV4-3 and TRBJ1-2; 7 bases match TRBD1. Germline CDR1 reads LGHNA; CDR2 reads YSLEER. CDR3 length equals 15 residues. With V trimmed by 5 bases and J by 3 bases, 9 bases remained unmatched.

The chain links TRBV9 to TRBJ2-5, with a possible D match to TRBD2 (5 bases). The germline V gene has CDR1 SGDLS and CDR2 YYNGEE. V was cut by 0 bases and J by 7 bases, with 13 bases left in between. The CDR3 loop spans 14 amino acids. CDR3 amino acids: CASSVEPLRGTQYF. In nucleotides, the CDR3 is TGTGCCAGCAGCGTAGAACCCCTTCGGGGGACCCAGTACTTC.

The J gene is TRBJ2-1, the V gene TRBV21-1; TRBD1 is the table's D call, not checked against the DNA. TRBV21-1 is described as a pseudogene. This CDR3 is 15 amino acids long. CDR3 amino acids: CASRGGTGLYNEQFF. The CDR3, as DNA: TGTGCCAGCAGAGGAGGGACAGGGTTGTACAATGAGCAGTTCTTC.

V and J are TRBV28 and TRBJ1-2; weak D call: TRBD1 (5 bases). Germline CDR1 reads MDHEN; CDR2 reads SYDVKM. This CDR3 is built from 13 residues. The V and J ends lost 5 bases and 3 bases respectively, with 10 bases between them. The CDR3 protein is CASSTTVDYGYTF. The CDR3 region has the DNA TGTGCCAGCAGTACGACAGTAGACTATGGCTACACCTTC.

The chain has TRBV27 and TRBJ1-1; 8 positions match TRBD1. The CDR3 runs to 14 residues. The J segment lost 4 bases and the V segment lost 8 bases, leaving 9 bases of the junction unmatched. Germline V CDR1 and CDR2: MNHEY, SMNVEV (reference sequence). This CDR3 is CASWTRTGSTEAFF. CDR3 sequence (DNA): TGTGCCAGCTGGACACGGACAGGGAGCACTGAAGCTTTCTTT.